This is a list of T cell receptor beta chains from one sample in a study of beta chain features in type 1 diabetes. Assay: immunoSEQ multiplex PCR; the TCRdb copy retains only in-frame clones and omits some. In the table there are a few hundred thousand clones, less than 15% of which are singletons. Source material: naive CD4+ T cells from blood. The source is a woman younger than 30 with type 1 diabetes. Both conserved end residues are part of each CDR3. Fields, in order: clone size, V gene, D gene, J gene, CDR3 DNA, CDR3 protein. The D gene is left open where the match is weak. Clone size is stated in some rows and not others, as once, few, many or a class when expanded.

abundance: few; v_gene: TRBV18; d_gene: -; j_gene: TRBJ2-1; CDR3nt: TGTGCCAGCTCCGAAACGCGGGCCTACAATGAGCAGTTCTTC; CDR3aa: CASSETRAYNEQFF
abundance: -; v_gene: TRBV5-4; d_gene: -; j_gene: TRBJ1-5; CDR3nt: TGTGCCAGCAGCTTTAACAATCAGCCCCAGCATTTT; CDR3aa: CASSFNNQPQHF
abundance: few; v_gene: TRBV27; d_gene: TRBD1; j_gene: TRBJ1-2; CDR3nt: TGTGCCAGCAGTTTAATCGCCGGGACAGGGGAAGACTACACCTTC; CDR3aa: CASSLIAGTGEDYTF
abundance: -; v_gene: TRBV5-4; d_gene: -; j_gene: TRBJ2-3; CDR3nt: TGTGCCAGCACCCTGGGGGGGACATCTCCTAAGCCAGATACGCAGTATTTT; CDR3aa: CASTLGGTSPKPDTQYF
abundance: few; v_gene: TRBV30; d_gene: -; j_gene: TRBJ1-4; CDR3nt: TGTGCCTGGGGGCGTAATGAAAAACTGTTTTTT; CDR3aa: CAWGRNEKLFF
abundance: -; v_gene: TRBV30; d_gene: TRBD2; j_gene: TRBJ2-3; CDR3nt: TGTGCCTGGAGCCTGGAGCGGGGTCTAGCGGGAGTGGGGCAAGATACGCAGTATTTT; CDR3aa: CAWSLERGLAGVGQDTQYF
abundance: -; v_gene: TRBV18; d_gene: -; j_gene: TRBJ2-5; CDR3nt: TGTGCCAGCTCGGAACAGGCCCAAGAGACCCAGTACTTC; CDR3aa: CASSEQAQETQYF
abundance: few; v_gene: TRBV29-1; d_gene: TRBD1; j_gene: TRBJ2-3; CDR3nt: TGCAGCGTTAGGACAGGGGGTACAGATACGCAGTATTTT; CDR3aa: CSVRTGGTDTQYF
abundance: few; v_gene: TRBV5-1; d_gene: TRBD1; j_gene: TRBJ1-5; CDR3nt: TGCGCCAGCAGCGCGACAACAGGGGTGCAGCCCCAGCATTTT; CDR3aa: CASSATTGVQPQHF
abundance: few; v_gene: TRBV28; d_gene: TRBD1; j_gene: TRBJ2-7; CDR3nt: TGTGCCAGCAGATCACCGACAGGGATCAACGAGCAGTACTTC; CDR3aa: CASRSPTGINEQYF
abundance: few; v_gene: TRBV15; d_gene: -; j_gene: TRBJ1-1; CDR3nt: TGTGCCACCAGCGGGGTAGGTCAGAAGGGGGACACTGAAGCTTTCTTT; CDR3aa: CATSGVGQKGDTEAFF
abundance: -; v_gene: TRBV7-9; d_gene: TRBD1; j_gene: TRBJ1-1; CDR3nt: TGTGCCAGCAGCGCAACTGGACAGGGACGGGACACTGAAGCTTTCTTT; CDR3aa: CASSATGQGRDTEAFF
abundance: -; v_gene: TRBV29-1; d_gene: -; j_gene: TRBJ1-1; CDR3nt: TGCAGCGTTGCGGGTAGAATGAACACTGAAGCTTTCTTT; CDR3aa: CSVAGRMNTEAFF
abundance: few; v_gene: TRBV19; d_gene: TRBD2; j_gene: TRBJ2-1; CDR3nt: TGTGCCAGTAGTATAATCTCTAGCGGGAGTTACAATGAGCAGTTCTTC; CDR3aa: CASSIISSGSYNEQFF
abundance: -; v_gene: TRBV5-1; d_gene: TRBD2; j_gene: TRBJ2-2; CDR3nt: TGCGCCAGCAGCTTGGTGGCGGGAGGGCCCGCGAACACCGGGGAGCTGTTTTTT; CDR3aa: CASSLVAGGPANTGELFF
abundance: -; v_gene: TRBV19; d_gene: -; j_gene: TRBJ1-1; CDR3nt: TGTGCCAGTATTCGGTCCCAGAACTCGGGCACTGAAGCTTTCTTT; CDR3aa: CASIRSQNSGTEAFF
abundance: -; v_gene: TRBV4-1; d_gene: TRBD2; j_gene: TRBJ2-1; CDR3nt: TGCGCCAGCAGCCCGACCGGGACTAGCGGGACCTACAATGAGCAGTTCTTC; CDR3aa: CASSPTGTSGTYNEQFF
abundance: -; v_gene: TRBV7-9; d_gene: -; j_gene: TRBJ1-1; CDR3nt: TGTGCCAGCAGCTTATTAGTGGACACTGAAGCTTTCTTT; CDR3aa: CASSLLVDTEAFF
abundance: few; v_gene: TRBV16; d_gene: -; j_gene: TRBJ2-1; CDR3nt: TGTGCCAGCAGCCAATCCTCGAGCGTAGGTGAGCAGTTCTTC; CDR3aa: CASSQSSSVGEQFF
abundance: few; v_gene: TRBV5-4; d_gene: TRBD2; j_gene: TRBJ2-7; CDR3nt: TGTGCCAGCAGCTCGACTAGCGGGCCATACGAGCAGTACTTC; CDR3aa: CASSSTSGPYEQYF
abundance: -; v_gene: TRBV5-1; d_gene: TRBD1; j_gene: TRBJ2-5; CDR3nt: TGCGCCAGCAGCCGGGACAGCGACCAGACCCAGTACTTC; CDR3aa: CASSRDSDQTQYF
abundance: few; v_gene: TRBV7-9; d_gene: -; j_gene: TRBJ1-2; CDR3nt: TGTGCCAGCAGCTTCGACCTCACAGCTAACTATGGCTACACCTTC; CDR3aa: CASSFDLTANYGYTF
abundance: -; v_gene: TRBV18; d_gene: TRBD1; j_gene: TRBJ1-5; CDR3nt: TGTGCCAGCTCACCCGGGACAGGGAATCAGCCCCAGCATTTT; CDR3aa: CASSPGTGNQPQHF
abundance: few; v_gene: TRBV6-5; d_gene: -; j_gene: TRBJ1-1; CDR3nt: TGTGCCAGCAGTTGGGGCCGGAACACTGAAGCTTTCTTT; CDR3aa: CASSWGRNTEAFF
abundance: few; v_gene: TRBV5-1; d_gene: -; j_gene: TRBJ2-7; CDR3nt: TGCGCCAGCAGCTTACCCAGGGGCTCCTACGAGCAGTACTTC; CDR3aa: CASSLPRGSYEQYF
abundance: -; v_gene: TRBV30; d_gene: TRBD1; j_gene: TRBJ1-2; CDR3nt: TGTGCCTGGAGTGAAACAGGGGAATCGGACTATGGCTACACCTTC; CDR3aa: CAWSETGESDYGYTF
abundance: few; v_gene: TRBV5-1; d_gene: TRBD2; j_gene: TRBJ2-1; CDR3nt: TGCGCCAGCAGCTTGTTAGCGGGAGTAGACATTGAGCAGTTCTTC; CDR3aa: CASSLLAGVDIEQFF
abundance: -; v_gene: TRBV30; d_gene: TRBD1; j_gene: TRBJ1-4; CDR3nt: TGTGCCTGGACCCCGAAAGGACAGGGCGGAATTATCGCTAATGAAAAACTGTTTTTT; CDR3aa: CAWTPKGQGGIIANEKLFF
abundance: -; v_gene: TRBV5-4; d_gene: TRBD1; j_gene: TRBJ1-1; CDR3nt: TGTGCCAGCAGCTTATGGACAGGGGCCCTGCGGACTGAAGCTTTCTTT; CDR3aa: CASSLWTGALRTEAFF
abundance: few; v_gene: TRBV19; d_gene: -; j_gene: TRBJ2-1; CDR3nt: TGTGCCAGTAGGGCCCCGGGTCCTAAACACAATGAGCAGTTCTTC; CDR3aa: CASRAPGPKHNEQFF
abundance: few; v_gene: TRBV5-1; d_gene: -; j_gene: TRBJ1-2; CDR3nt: TGCGCCAGCAGCTTGGGACAGTTTTATGGCTACACCTTC; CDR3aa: CASSLGQFYGYTF
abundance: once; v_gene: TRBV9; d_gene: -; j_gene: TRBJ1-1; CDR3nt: TGTGCCAGCAGCGTGGGGGGTAGGATGAACACTGAAGCTTTCTTT; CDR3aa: CASSVGGRMNTEAFF
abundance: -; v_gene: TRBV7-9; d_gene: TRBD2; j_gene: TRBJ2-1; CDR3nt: TGTGCCAGCAGCCTGACCGGGGGTACTAGCGGGACCCACAATGAGCAGTTCTTC; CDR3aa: CASSLTGGTSGTHNEQFF
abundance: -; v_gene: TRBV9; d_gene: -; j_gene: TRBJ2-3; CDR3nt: TGTGCCAGCAGCGTAGAACCGGGGTCCGCAGATACGCAGTATTTT; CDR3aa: CASSVEPGSADTQYF
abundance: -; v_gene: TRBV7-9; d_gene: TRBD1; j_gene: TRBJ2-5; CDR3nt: TGTGCCAGCAGCTCGGGACAGGGAGAACAAGAGACCCAGTACTTC; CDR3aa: CASSSGQGEQETQYF
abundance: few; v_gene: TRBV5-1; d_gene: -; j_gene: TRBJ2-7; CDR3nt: TGCGCCAGCAGCCGCGAACAGGGATCCGAGCAGTACTTC; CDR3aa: CASSREQGSEQYF
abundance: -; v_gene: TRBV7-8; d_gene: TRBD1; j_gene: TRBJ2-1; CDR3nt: TGTGCCAGCAGCGTCCGACAGGGCTCCTACAATGAGCAGTTCTTC; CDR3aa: CASSVRQGSYNEQFF
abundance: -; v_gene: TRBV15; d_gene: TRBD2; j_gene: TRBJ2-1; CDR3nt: TGTGCCACCAGCAGAGTCCGGGGTCTAGCGGGGGACAATGAGCAGTTCTTC; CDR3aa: CATSRVRGLAGDNEQFF
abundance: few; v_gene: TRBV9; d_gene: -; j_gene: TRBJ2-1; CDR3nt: TGTGCCAGCAGCGTGAGGCCGGCCTCCTACAATGAGCAGTTCTTC; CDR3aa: CASSVRPASYNEQFF
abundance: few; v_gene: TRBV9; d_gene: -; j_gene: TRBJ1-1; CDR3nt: TGTGCCAGCAGCGTGCGATCGGGGGACACTGAAGCTTTCTTT; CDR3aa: CASSVRSGDTEAFF
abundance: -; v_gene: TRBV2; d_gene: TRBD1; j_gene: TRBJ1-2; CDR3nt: TGTGCCAGCAGTGACCCCAGGGGGTCCTATGGCTACACCTTC; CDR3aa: CASSDPRGSYGYTF
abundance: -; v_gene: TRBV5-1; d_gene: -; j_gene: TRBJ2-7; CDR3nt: TGCGCCAGCAGCTTGCTTCCTAGTCTCGACGAGCAGTACTTC; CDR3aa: CASSLLPSLDEQYF
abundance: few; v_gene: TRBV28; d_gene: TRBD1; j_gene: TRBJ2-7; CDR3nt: TGTGCCAGCAGTCCAGGGGGCACCCCTGGTGAGCAGTACTTC; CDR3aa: CASSPGGTPGEQYF
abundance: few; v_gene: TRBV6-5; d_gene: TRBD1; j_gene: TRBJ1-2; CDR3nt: TGTGCCTCCCGGACAGGAGCGTTATTTGGCTACACCTTC; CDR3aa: CASRTGALFGYTF
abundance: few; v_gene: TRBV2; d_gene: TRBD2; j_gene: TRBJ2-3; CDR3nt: TGTGCCAGCAGCGTTACTAGCGGGAGGCCCATAGATACGCAGTATTTT; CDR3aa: CASSVTSGRPIDTQYF
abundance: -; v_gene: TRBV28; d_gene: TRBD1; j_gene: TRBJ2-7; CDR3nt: TGTGCCAGCCTACCAGGGGGCGAAGTTCCCCTGAGCTCCTACGAGCAGTACTTC; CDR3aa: CASLPGGEVPLSSYEQYF
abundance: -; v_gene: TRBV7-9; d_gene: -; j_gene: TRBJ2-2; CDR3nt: TGTGCCAGCAGCTTAGTGCGTTTACACACCGGGGAGCTGTTTTTT; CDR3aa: CASSLVRLHTGELFF
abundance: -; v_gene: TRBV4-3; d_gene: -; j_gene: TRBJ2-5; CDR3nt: TGCGCCAGCAGCCAAAAAAGGAACAGGTTCCCTGGGGAGACCCAGTACTTC; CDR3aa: CASSQKRNRFPGETQYF
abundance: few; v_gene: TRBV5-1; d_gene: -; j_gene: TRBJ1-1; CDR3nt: TGCGCCAGCAGCTCCCCCCGGGGAGGTGACACTGAAGCTTTCTTT; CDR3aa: CASSSPRGGDTEAFF
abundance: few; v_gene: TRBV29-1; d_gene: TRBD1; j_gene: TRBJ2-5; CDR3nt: TGCAGCGTCCTTGGGACAGGGCAAGAGACCCAGTACTTC; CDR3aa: CSVLGTGQETQYF
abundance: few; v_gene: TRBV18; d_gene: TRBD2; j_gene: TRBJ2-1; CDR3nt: TGTGCCAGCTCACCAATTTCAGCGGGAGGTGGGAATGAGCAGTTCTTC; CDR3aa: CASSPISAGGGNEQFF
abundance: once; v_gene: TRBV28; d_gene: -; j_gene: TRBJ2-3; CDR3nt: TGTGCCAGCAGTTGGCGGGCAGATACGCAGTATTTT; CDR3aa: CASSWRADTQYF
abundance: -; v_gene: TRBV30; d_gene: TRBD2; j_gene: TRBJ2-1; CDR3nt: TGTGCCTGGAGGGGGGGGTTTCCAAACAATGAGCAGTTCTTC; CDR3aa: CAWRGGFPNNEQFF
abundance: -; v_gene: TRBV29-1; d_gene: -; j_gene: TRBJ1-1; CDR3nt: TGCAGCGTTGCAGGCCGGTTGAACACTGAAGCTTTCTTT; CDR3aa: CSVAGRLNTEAFF
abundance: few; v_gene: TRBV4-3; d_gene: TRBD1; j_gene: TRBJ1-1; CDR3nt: TGCGCCAGCAGCCAAGATGCTATGAGGGGGCGACGCACTGAAGCTTTCTTT; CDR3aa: CASSQDAMRGRRTEAFF
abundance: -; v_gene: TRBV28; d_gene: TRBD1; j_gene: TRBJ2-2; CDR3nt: TGTGCCAGCAGAGAGGGGGCGAGCACCGGGGAGCTGTTTTTT; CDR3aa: CASREGASTGELFF
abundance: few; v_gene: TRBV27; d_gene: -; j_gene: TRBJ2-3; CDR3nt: TGTGCCAGCAGTTGGGCTAGCAGGGATACGCAGTATTTT; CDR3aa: CASSWASRDTQYF
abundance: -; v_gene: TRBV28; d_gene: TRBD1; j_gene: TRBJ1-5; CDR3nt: TGTGCCAGCCAGACAGGGGTCAATCAGCCCCAGCATTTT; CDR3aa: CASQTGVNQPQHF